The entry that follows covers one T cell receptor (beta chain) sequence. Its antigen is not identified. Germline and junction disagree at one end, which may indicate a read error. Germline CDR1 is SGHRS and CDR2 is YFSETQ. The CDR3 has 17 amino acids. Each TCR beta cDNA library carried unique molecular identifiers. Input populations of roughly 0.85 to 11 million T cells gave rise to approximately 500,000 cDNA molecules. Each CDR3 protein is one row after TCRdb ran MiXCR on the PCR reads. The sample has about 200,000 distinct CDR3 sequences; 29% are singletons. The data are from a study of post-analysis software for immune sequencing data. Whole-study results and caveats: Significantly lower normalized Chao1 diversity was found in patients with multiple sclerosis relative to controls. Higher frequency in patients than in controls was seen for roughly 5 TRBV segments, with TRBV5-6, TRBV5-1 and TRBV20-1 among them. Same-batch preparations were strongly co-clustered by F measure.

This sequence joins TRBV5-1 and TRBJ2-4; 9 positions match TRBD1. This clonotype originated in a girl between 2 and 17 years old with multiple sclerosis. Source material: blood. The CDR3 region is CAGSLGGQGLAKNIQYF. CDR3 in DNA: TGCGCCGGCAGCTTGGGGGGACAGGGTTTGGCCAAAAACATTCAGTACTTC.